The rows below give T cell receptor beta chains drawn from one sample of a study of cytomegalovirus exposure and HLA in healthy donors. Repertoires were generated with immunoSEQ multiplex PCR, while TCRdb's copy carries only in-frame clones and drops some. This sample carries more than 100,000 clones, about 80% of them seen once, and the ten largest clones take about 2.6%. Material for sequencing was PBMCs. The source is a woman in her forties in good health and CMV-seropositive. CDR3s leave out the opening cysteine and the closing phenylalanine or tryptophan. The order of the fields is clone size, J gene, V gene, D gene, CDR3 protein. D genes are given only for firm matches. Clone sizes are given selectively: once, few, many, or a class where the clone is expanded.

few | TRBJ2-2 | TRBV19 | TRBD1 | ASSRTGTGELF
few | TRBJ2-5 | TRBV4-2 | NA | ASSQDAEGGGEQY
NA | TRBJ1-2 | TRBV13 | TRBD1 | ASRGTGGPYGYT
NA | TRBJ2-2 | TRBV9 | TRBD2 | ASSVSSGFTGELF
NA | TRBJ2-1 | TRBV4-2 | NA | ASSPNPGGSYNEQF
NA | TRBJ2-7 | TRBV4-2 | TRBD1 | ASSQGTGTGFH
NA | TRBJ2-7 | TRBV7-9 | TRBD1 | ASSLTPGQGDGEQY
NA | TRBJ1-1 | TRBV6-5 | NA | ASSYAGGTEAF
NA | TRBJ2-5 | TRBV27 | TRBD1 | ASSSTGQETQY
NA | TRBJ1-2 | TRBV29-1 | TRBD1 | SVPGQGAGGYT
NA | TRBJ2-3 | TRBV19 | TRBD2 | ASGGRTDTQY
NA | TRBJ2-5 | TRBV5-4 | TRBD1 | ASSGGQEETQY
few | TRBJ2-7 | TRBV9 | NA | ASSVESVPGEQY
NA | TRBJ1-1 | TRBV2 | TRBD1 | ASRGQVSTEAF
NA | TRBJ2-7 | TRBV5-6 | NA | ASSGTWGSYEQY
NA | TRBJ2-5 | TRBV15 | TRBD1 | ATSRNRGGETQY
NA | TRBJ2-1 | TRBV4-3 | NA | ASSQDLTRGNEQF
NA | TRBJ1-4 | TRBV4-1 | TRBD1 | ASSQGVEGTGGEKLF
NA | TRBJ2-5 | TRBV5-6 | NA | ASSFAGSRETQY
NA | TRBJ2-2 | TRBV5-4 | TRBD2 | ASSLRLAGGQLTNGELF
NA | TRBJ1-5 | TRBV7-9 | NA | ASSEKSEEQPQH
NA | TRBJ2-3 | TRBV15 | TRBD2 | ATRPTSGVTDTQY
NA | NA | TRBV6-1 | NA | ASSEGAVTYEQY
NA | TRBJ1-5 | TRBV10-3 | NA | AISESGRGRPQPQH
NA | TRBJ1-5 | TRBV28 | NA | ASSLLGEPNLNGNQPQH
once | TRBJ2-5 | TRBV18 | NA | ASSRQSEETQY
NA | TRBJ1-6 | TRBV6-1 | NA | ASSEIWASYNSPLH
NA | TRBJ2-3 | TRBV4-2 | NA | ASSPGGPSTDTQY
NA | TRBJ2-1 | TRBV11-1 | TRBD2 | ASSSTSGGQQF
NA | TRBJ2-5 | TRBV7-2 | NA | ASSPRRGGETQY
few | TRBJ1-3 | TRBV4-3 | TRBD1 | ASSQGAATGTGNTIY
NA | TRBJ1-2 | TRBV19 | NA | ASSSPTGRNYGYT
NA | TRBJ2-7 | TRBV19 | TRBD1 | ASSNRDSSSYEQY
few | TRBJ1-5 | TRBV7-2 | TRBD1 | ASGDRENQPQH
NA | TRBJ1-3 | TRBV7-9 | TRBD1 | ASSFRGHGNTIY
NA | TRBJ2-5 | TRBV5-1 | TRBD1 | ASSRGPTGTGQETQY
NA | TRBJ2-1 | TRBV7-3 | NA | ASSLERALVNEQF
NA | TRBJ2-5 | TRBV5-6 | NA | ASSLRAGEETQY
NA | TRBJ2-5 | TRBV4-2 | TRBD1 | ASSPRQGSQETQY
NA | TRBJ1-2 | TRBV5-1 | NA | ASSRTGLVDYGYT
NA | TRBJ1-1 | TRBV7-9 | TRBD1 | ASSHDRGRPEAF
NA | TRBJ2-5 | TRBV7-9 | NA | ASSLGQGSQETQY
NA | TRBJ1-4 | TRBV27 | NA | ASSLSFGKGEKLF
NA | TRBJ1-5 | TRBV19 | NA | ASSRSGNQPQH
NA | TRBJ1-2 | TRBV7-9 | TRBD1 | ASSLGQANYGYT
few | TRBJ1-5 | TRBV5-8 | NA | ASSLEGGYSNQPQH
NA | TRBJ2-3 | TRBV2 | TRBD1 | ASSGYTGADTQY
NA | TRBJ1-3 | TRBV4-1 | TRBD1 | ASSQTGGPGNTIY
NA | TRBJ2-5 | TRBV7-2 | NA | ASSQPRETQY
NA | TRBJ2-2 | TRBV5-4 | TRBD2 | ASSLKSGLAGDTGELF
NA | TRBJ1-1 | TRBV5-1 | TRBD1 | ASSSGQGMNTEAF
NA | TRBJ2-1 | TRBV7-9 | NA | ASSLGGIVWDTYNEQF
NA | TRBJ1-2 | TRBV27 | NA | ASSLSPPTVNYGYT